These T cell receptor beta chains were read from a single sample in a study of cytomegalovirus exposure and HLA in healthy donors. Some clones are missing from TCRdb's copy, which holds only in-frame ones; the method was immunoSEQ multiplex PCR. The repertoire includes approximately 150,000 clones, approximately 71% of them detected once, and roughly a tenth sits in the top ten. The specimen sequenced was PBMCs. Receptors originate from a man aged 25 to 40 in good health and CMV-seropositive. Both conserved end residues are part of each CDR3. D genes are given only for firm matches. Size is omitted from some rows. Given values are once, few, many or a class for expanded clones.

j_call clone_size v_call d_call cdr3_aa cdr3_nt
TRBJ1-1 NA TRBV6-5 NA CASSLSTGNTEAFF TGTGCCAGCAGCTTGTCTACGGGGAACACTGAAGCTTTCTTT
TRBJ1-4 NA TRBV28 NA CASSPLGTKNEKLFF TGTGCCAGCAGTCCCCTCGGGACAAAGAATGAAAAACTGTTTTTT
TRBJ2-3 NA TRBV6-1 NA CASSEAQGSDTQYF TGTGCCAGCAGTGAAGCGCAGGGGTCAGATACGCAGTATTTT
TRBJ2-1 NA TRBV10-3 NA CAISDSSNEQFF TGTGCCATCAGTGATTCTAGCAATGAGCAGTTCTTC
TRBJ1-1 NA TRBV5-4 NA CATKQGAETEAFF TGTGCCACGAAGCAAGGGGCCGAGACTGAAGCTTTCTTT
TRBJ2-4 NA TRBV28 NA CASSLYGEDLAKNIQYF TGTGCCAGCAGTTTATACGGGGAGGACTTAGCCAAAAACATTCAGTACTTC
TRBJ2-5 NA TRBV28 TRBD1 CASSRDRRETQYF TGTGCCAGCAGTAGGGACAGGCGAGAGACCCAGTACTTC
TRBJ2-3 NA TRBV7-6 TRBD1 CASSLGVRDRGTDTQYF TGTGCCAGCAGCTTAGGGGTACGGGACAGGGGCACAGATACGCAGTATTTT
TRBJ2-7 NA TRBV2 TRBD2 CASSRPTSGRYEQYF TGTGCCAGCAGCCGACCGACTAGCGGGAGGTACGAGCAGTACTTC
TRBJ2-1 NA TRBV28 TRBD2 CASSPPSGSTRQQFF TGTGCCAGCAGCCCACCTAGCGGGAGTACACGTCAGCAGTTCTTC
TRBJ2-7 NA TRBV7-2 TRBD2 CASSRTSGSSYEQYF TGTGCCAGCAGCCGGACTAGCGGGAGCTCCTACGAGCAGTACTTC
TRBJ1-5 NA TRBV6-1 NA CASSEGLGNQPQHF TGTGCCAGCAGTGAAGGGCTTGGCAATCAGCCCCAGCATTTT
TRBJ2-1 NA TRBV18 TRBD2 CASSPPISGMANEQFF TGTGCCAGCTCACCACCAATTAGCGGGATGGCAAATGAGCAGTTCTTC
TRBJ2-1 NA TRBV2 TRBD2 CASSDLLAGGDEQFF TGTGCCAGCAGTGACCTCCTAGCGGGAGGGGATGAGCAGTTCTTC
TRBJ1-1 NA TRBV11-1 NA CASSLFEGSTEAFF TGTGCCAGCAGCTTATTTGAGGGCAGCACTGAAGCTTTCTTT
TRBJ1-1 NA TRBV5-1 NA CASSLGSLSTEAFF TGCGCCAGCAGCTTGGGGAGCTTGTCCACTGAAGCTTTCTTT
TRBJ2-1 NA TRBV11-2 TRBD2 CASSWTSGSYNEQFF TGTGCCAGCAGCTGGACTAGCGGATCCTACAATGAGCAGTTCTTC
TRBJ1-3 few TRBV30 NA CAWSSGGGNTIYF TGTGCCTGGAGCTCAGGTGGTGGAAACACCATATATTTT
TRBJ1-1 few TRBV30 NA CAWSVHGNTEAFF TGTGCCTGGAGTGTACATGGGAACACTGAAGCTTTCTTT
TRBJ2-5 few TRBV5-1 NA CASSLVSTTQETQYF TGCGCCAGCAGCTTAGTTAGCACTACACAAGAGACCCAGTACTTC
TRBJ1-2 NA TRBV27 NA CASSLRGMPLGYTF TGTGCCAGCAGTTTAAGAGGGATGCCCCTAGGCTACACCTTC
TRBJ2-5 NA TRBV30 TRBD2 CAWSVKLAGGETQYF TGTGCCTGGAGTGTAAAGCTAGCGGGAGGAGAGACCCAGTACTTC
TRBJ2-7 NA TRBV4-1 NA CASSLPDRTYEQYF TGCGCCAGCAGCCTTCCGGACAGAACCTACGAGCAGTACTTC
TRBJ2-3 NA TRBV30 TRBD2 CAWSLLAGTDTQYF TGTGCCTGGAGTCTGCTAGCGGGCACAGATACGCAGTATTTT
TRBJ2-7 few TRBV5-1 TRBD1 CASSWGTAYEQYF TGCGCCAGCAGCTGGGGGACAGCCTACGAGCAGTACTTC
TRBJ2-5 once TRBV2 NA CASSELGGVGETQYF TGTGCCAGCAGTGAATTGGGGGGAGTAGGGGAGACCCAGTACTTC
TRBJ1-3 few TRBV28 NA CASRPGVFRNTIYF TGTGCCAGCAGGCCCGGGGTCTTTCGGAACACCATATATTTT
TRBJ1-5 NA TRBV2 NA CASSEPDSYNQPQHF TGTGCCAGCAGTGAACCTGACAGCTACAATCAGCCCCAGCATTTT
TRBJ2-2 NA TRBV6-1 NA CASRETSPVNTGELFF TGTGCCAGCAGGGAAACTAGCCCCGTGAACACCGGGGAGCTGTTTTTT
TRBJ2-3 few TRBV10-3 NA CATVSTDTQYF TGTGCCACCGTTAGCACAGATACGCAGTATTTT
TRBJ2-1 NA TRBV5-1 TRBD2 CASSLGTSGYNEQFF TGCGCCAGCAGCTTGGGAACTAGCGGCTACAATGAGCAGTTCTTC
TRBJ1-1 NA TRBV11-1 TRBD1 CASSQQGATEAFF TGTGCCAGCAGCCAACAGGGGGCAACCGAAGCTTTCTTT
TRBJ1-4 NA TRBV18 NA CASSWSSSPATNEKLFF TGTGCCAGCTCGTGGTCAAGTTCTCCAGCAACTAATGAAAAACTGTTTTTT
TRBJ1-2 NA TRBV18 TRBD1 CASSPRDRDYGYTF TGTGCCAGCTCACCACGTGACAGGGACTATGGCTACACCTTC
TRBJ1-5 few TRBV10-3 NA CAAQTGLNQPQHF TGTGCCGCACAGACAGGACTCAATCAGCCCCAGCATTTT
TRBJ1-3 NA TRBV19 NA CASSIVISGNTIYF TGTGCCAGTAGTATCGTAATCTCTGGAAACACCATATATTTT
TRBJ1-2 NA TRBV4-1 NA CASYPLFGQTNYGYTF TGCGCCAGCTATCCCCTTTTTGGGCAGACTAACTATGGCTACACCTTC
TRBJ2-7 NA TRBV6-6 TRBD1 CASSGTGGVEQYF TGTGCCAGCAGCGGGACAGGGGGCGTCGAGCAGTACTTC
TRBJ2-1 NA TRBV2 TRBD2 CASTQFGSGTFRGEQFF TGTGCCAGCACTCAATTTGGCAGCGGGACCTTTCGGGGTGAGCAGTTCTTC
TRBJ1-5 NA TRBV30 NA CAWSVRGANQPQHF TGTGCCTGGAGTGTACGTGGGGCCAATCAGCCCCAGCATTTT
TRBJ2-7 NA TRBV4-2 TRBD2 CASSQDLASGTYEQYF TGTGCCAGCAGCCAAGATCTAGCTAGCGGAACCTACGAGCAGTACTTC